There are many counts of the clone carrying this T cell receptor (beta chain). The sample is drawn from a study of glioma-infiltrating T cells. Using RNA template, CDR3s of TCR alpha and beta were amplified with iRepertoire arm-PCR. TCRdb reprocessed the multiplex PCR reads via MiXCR and lists one record per CDR3 protein. The sample lists about 3,200 distinct CDR3 sequences, around a sixth occurring once. Per the germline V gene, CDR1 is SGHAT and CDR2 is FQNNGV. V shed 5 bases and J shed 5 bases, with 12 bases lying between them. CDR3 length: 13 amino acids. The rearrangement joins TRBV11-2 to TRBJ2-5; no firm D call. The sequence came from a human donor with low-grade glioma or glioblastoma, undergoing nonglioma brain surgery, or in good health (not recorded which). The sequenced sample consisted of glioma tissue, nonneoplastic brain tissue, or PBMCs (not recorded which). CDR3 coding DNA: TGTGCCAGCAGCCCTTGGCCCCCGGAGACCCAGTACTTC. This translates into CASSPWPPETQYF. Full variable domain (missing parts from reference TRBV11-2 and TRBJ2-5): EAGVAQSPRYKIIEKRQSVAFWCNPISGHATLYWYQQILGQGPKLLIQFQNNGVVDDSQLPKDRFSAERLKGVDSTLKIQPAKLEDSAVYLCASSPWPPETQYFGPGTRLLVL.